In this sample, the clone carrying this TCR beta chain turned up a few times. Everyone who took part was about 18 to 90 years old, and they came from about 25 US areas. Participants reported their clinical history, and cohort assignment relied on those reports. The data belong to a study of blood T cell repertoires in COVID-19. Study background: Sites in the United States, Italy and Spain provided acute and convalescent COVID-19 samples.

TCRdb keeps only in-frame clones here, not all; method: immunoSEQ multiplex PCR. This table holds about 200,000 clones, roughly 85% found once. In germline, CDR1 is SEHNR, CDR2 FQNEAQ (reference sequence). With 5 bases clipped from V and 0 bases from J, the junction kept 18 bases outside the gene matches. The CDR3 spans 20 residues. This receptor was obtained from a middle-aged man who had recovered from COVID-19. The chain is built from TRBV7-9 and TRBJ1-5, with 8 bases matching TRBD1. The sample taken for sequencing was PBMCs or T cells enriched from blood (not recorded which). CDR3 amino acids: CASSTISGTGESYSNQPQHF. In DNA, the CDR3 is TGTGCCAGCAGCACGATTTCCGGGACAGGAGAGTCCTATAGCAATCAGCCCCAGCATTTT. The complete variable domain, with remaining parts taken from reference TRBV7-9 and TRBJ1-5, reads DTGVSQNPRHKITKRGQNVTFRCDPISEHNRLYWYRQTLGQGPEFLTYFQNEAQLEKSRLLSDRFSAERPKGSFSTLEIQRTEQGDSAMYLCASSTISGTGESYSNQPQHFGDGTRLSIL.